This entry concerns a single T cell receptor beta chain. This clonotype appeared a few times. Its antigen is still unknown. Base-call qualities are not available, and no considerably larger clone is one nucleotide away. Ficoll-Paque density gradient centrifugation was used to isolate PBMCs. This sample is part of a study of T-cell memory formation after mild COVID-19 (dated by TCRdb to the early 2020s). Regarding the complete study: TCR sequence clusters from the two donors were largely donor specific. T-cell clones expanding and contracting after mild COVID-19 in a couple of donors were tracked by longitudinal TCRalpha and TCRbeta repertoire sequencing. The cohort comprised two young, previously healthy adult volunteers, one female and one male. The full study reports these points: Some responding clones were detected in pre-infection memory, which suggested that pre-existing cross-reactive memory T cells had joined the SARS-CoV-2 response. Clones contracting from day 15 to 85 had balanced CD4/CD8 phenotypes, while a second wave expanding from day 15 to 37 was biased towards CD4+. The study included only a couple of mild cases, and larger cohorts that include severe cases with pre-infection samples were judged to be necessary. SARS-CoV-2 specificity of the second-wave clones peaking on day 37 was not confirmed. Contracting CD4+ clones turned up mainly in the CM and EM memory subsets, whereas EMRA was where CD8+ clones were enriched.

Including the terminal cysteine and phenylalanine, the CDR3 comprises 16 residues. Just CDR3 DNA is preserved here, 48 bases in frame from base 1. The V and J ends are trimmed by 5 bases and 3 bases, leaving 20 bases between them. As encoded in the germline V gene, CDR1 is MNHEY while CDR2 is SVGAGI. Data came from an Illumina NovaSeq 6000. Using 5'RACE with constant-segment primers, TCRalpha and TCRbeta cDNA libraries were constructed, with sample barcodes and unique molecular identifiers added in the process. Trizol reagent was used to extract RNA from every sample. Library amplification was performed in two PCR steps, and a second sample barcode and Illumina TruSeq adapters were introduced in the second step. Sequencing of libraries was performed on an Illumina NovaSeq with 2 x 150 bp paired-end reads. The study's processing was this. The reads were demultiplexed and collapsed into UMI-guided consensus sequences using migec v1.2.7. Using mixcr v2.1.11, UMI consensuses were aligned to TRA and TRB V and J templates and then assembled into clonotypes. Clonotypes were classified as expanded or contracted when called significant by both edgeR and NoisET, with noise models trained on biological replicates. For edgeR calls, the cutoffs were a false discovery rate-adjusted p below 0.01 and a log2 fold-change threshold of 1. As an exploratory analysis of dynamics, PCA with hierarchical clustering was applied to max-normalized trajectories of the 1000 most abundant clonotypes. The CD4 or CD8 phenotype of responding clones was assigned using the separately sequenced CD4+ and CD8+ repertoires. TCRdb passed the public sequencing reads through fastp at Q25 and MiXCR, retaining productive beta sequences. Entries are consolidated by CDR3 protein sequence, retaining the most common genes and DNA. Here the V and J calls rest on TCRdb's processing, not on the authors' analysis. For this sample there are 250,000 to 300,000 distinct CDR3 sequences; under 20% appear just once. The ten biggest clones cover 23% of the sample.

The sequence links TRBV6-5 to TRBJ2-7, with the D call perhaps TRBD1 or TRBD2, each one matching 6 bases. What was sequenced was PBMCs or a T cell subset sorted from them (not recorded which). The clonotype was recovered from a man aged 18-30 years who had mild COVID-19 (a few samples of this study predate the infection). The sample titles of this study are shuffled in the database, so cell type and time point are left out; the donor was told from shared clones. This receptor carries the CDR3 CASSHLLGGGVYEQYF. The nucleotide sequence is given as TGTGCCAGCAGTCACCTACTCGGGGGCGGCGTCTACGAGCAGTACTTC.